This T cell receptor (beta chain) was recovered during a study of graft-versus-host responses after intestinal transplantation. Turning to the study itself: Recipients were all induced with anti-thymocyte globulin, then given tacrolimus and steroids for two to three years.

The study's findings and limits: Present in recipient marrow, GvH clones included some that appeared first in ileum or blood. The highest levels of circulating GvH clones went along with early declines in HvG clones after transplant.

Turning to this clone: Antigen unknown.

Clones were sequenced by immunoSEQ multiplex PCR, and TCRdb holds only the in-frame ones, with some missing. The repertoire holds about 90,000 clones, 85% to 95% seen once, with about 1.1% in the top ten. V lost 5 bases and J lost 4; bases outside the gene matches: 12. The germline CDR1 and CDR2 sequences are SEHNR and FQNEAQ (reference sequence). The CDR3 consists of 16 residues. This chain joins TRBV7-9 and TRBJ1-2; 8 bases align to TRBD1. The TCR comes from a human donor who was the organ donor for an intestinal transplant. The sample in question was unstimulated CD8+ T cells sorted from spleen or lymph node cells, obtained before transplant. The CDR3 loop is CASSATDRGEAYGYTF. CDR3 nucleotide sequence: TGTGCCAGCAGCGCGACCGACAGGGGCGAGGCCTATGGCTACACCTTC.